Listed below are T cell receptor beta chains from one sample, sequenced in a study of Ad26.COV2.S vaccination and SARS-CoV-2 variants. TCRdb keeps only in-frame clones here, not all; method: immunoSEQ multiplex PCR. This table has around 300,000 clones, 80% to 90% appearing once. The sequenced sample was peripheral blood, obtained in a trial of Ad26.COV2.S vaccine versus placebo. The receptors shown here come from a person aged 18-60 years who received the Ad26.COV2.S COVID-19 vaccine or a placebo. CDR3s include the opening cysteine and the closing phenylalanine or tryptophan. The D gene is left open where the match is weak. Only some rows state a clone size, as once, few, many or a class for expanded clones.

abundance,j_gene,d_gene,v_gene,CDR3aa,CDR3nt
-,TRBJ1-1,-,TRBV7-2,CASSLDQGITEAFF,TGTGCCAGCAGCTTAGATCAGGGGATTACTGAAGCTTTCTTT
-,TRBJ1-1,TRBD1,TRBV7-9,CASSYQQGTTEAFF,TGTGCCAGCAGCTACCAACAGGGGACCACTGAAGCTTTCTTT
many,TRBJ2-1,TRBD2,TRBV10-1,CARTGSEALAGGQGSYNEQFF,TGCGCCAGGACCGGGTCTGAGGCACTAGCGGGAGGACAGGGCTCCTACAATGAGCAGTTCTTC
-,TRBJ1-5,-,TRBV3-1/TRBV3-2,CASSPYGGIKQPQHF,TGTGCCAGCAGCCCCTATGGAGGGATTAAACAGCCCCAGCATTTT
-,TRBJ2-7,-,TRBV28,CASSPGTPSSYEQYF,TGTGCCAGCAGTCCCGGGACCCCTAGCTCCTACGAGCAGTACTTC
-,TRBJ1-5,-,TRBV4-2,CASSQEGGNQPQHF,TGTGCCAGCAGCCAAGAAGGTGGCAATCAGCCCCAGCATTTT
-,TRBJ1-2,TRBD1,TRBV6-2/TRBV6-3,CASSYVTGDGYTF,TGTGCCAGCAGTTACGTTACAGGGGACGGCTACACCTTC
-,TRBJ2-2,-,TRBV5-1,CASRIGRSTGTGELFF,TGCGCCAGCAGAATTGGACGGTCAACAGGGACCGGGGAGCTGTTTTTT
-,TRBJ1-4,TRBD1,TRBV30,CACSPGQGANEKLFF,TGTGCCTGCTCTCCGGGACAGGGTGCCAATGAAAAACTGTTTTTT
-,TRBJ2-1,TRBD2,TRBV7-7,CASSLTSGGAFNEQFF,TGTGCTAGCAGCTTAACGAGCGGGGGGGCCTTCAATGAGCAGTTCTTC
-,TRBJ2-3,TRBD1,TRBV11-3,CASSLGRQGLGSDTQYF,TGTGCCAGCAGCTTAGGCCGACAGGGTTTAGGATCAGATACGCAGTATTTT
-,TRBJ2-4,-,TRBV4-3,CASSQGTEKNIQYF,TGCGCCAGCAGCCAAGGGACAGAAAAAAACATTCAGTACTTC
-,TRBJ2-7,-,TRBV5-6,CASSLNRWGEQYF,TGTGCCAGCAGCTTAAACCGTTGGGGAGAGCAGTACTTC
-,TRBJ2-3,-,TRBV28,CASSPLKDTQYF,TGTGCCAGCAGCCCCCTTAAAGATACGCAGTATTTT
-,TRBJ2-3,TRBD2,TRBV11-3,CASSSSGSDTQYF,TGTGCCAGCAGCTCTAGCGGGAGCGATACGCAGTATTTT
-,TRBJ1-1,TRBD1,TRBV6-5,CASRDRGKATEAFF,TGTGCCAGCAGGGACAGGGGCAAAGCCACTGAAGCTTTCTTT
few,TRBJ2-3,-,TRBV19,CASSAPGTQYF,TGTGCCAGTAGTGCACCGGGTACGCAGTATTTT
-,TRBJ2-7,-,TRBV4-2,CASSQEGLSYEQYF,TGTGCCAGCAGCCAGGAGGGACTTAGCTACGAGCAGTACTTC
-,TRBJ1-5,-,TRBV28,CASSPDVGRQPQHF,TGTGCCAGCAGCCCTGATGTGGGTCGTCAGCCCCAGCATTTT
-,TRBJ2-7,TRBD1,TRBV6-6,CASSPTLIQGPFSYEQYF,TGTGCCAGCAGTCCAACCCTTATACAGGGGCCCTTTTCCTACGAGCAGTACTTC
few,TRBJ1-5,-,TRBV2,CASTPPGNSNQPQHF,TGTGCCAGCACCCCACCGGGCAATAGCAATCAGCCCCAGCATTTT
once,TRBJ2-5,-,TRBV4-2,CASSQVGFPYQETQYF,TGTGCCAGCAGCCAAGTGGGCTTCCCGTACCAAGAGACCCAGTACTTC
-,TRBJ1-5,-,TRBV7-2,CASSLRGGSNQPQHF,TGTGCCAGCAGCCTCAGGGGAGGGAGCAATCAGCCCCAGCATTTT
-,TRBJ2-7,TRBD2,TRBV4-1,CASSQDWTSGYEQYF,TGCGCCAGCAGCCAAGACTGGACTAGCGGTTACGAGCAGTACTTC
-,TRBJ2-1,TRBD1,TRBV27,CASTPGQGAYNEQFF,TGTGCCAGCACGCCGGGACAGGGGGCCTACAATGAGCAGTTCTTC